This TCR beta chain was captured by sequencing in a study of CD4+ T cells in melanoma. Assay: immunoSEQ multiplex PCR; the TCRdb copy retains only in-frame clones and omits some. The repertoire holds more than 13,000 clones, with 60% to 80% as singletons. General study results and limits: Neoantigen-specific CD4+ T cells in melanoma reportedly had diverse differentiation states. CD8+ T cell, macrophage and B cell function reportedly correlated with neoantigen-specific CD4+ T cells.

As regards this clone: Its target is unknown.

Sequenced: cells from a culture (not recorded whether cultured in vitro). This TCR was recovered from a human donor with melanoma.

Here the CDR3 reads CASLTNRGNQPQHF. The DNA of the CDR3 is TGTGCCAGCCTTACTAATCGGGGCAATCAGCCCCAGCATTTT. This chain uses TRBV6-6 with TRBJ1-5; D ambiguous. CDR3 size: 14 residues. Germline V gene sequence: CDR1 MNHNY, CDR2 SVGAGI (reference sequence). V lost 8 bases to trimming and J lost 2 bases, with 13 bases between them.